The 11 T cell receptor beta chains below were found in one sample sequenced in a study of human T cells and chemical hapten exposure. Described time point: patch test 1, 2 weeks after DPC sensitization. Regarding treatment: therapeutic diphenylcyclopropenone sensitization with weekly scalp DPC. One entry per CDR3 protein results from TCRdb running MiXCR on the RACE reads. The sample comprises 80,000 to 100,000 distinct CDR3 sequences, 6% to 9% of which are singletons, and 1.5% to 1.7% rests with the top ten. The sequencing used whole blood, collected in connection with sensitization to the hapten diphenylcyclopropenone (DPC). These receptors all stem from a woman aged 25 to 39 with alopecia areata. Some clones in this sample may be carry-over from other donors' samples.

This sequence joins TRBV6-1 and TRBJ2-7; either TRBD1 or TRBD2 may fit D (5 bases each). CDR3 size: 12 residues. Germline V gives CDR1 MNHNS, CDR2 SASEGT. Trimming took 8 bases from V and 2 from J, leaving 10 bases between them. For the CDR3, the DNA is TGTGCCAGCCTCATGGGGGCCTACGAGCAGTACTTC. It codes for CASLMGAYEQYF.

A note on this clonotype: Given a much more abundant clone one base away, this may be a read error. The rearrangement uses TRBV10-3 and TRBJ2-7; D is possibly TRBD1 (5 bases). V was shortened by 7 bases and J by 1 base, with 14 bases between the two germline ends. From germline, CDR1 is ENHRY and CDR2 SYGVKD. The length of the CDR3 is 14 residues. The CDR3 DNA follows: TGTGCCATCAAGGATGGGGCGGTGTCCTACGAGCAGTACTTC. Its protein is CAIKDGAVSYEQYF.

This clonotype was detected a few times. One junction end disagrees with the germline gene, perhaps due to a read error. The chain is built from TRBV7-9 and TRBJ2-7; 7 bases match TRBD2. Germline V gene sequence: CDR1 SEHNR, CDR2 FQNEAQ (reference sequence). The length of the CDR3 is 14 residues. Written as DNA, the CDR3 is TGTGCCAGCAGCCTAGCATTGGGGGGGTCCGAGCAGTACTTC. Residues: CASSLALGGSEQYF.

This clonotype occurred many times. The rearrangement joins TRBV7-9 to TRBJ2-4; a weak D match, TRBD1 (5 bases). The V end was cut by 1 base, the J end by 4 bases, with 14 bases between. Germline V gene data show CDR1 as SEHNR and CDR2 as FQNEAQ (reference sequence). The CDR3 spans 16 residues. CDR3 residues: CASSLGMGLEKNIQYF. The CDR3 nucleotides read TGTGCCAGCAGCTTAGGAATGGGGCTGGAAAAAAACATTCAGTACTTC.

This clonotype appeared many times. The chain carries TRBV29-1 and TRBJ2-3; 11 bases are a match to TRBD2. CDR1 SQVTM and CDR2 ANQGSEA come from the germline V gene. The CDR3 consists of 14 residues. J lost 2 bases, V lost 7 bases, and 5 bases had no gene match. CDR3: CSGTTSGATDTQYF. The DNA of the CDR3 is TGCAGCGGCACGACTAGCGGGGCCACAGATACGCAGTATTTT.

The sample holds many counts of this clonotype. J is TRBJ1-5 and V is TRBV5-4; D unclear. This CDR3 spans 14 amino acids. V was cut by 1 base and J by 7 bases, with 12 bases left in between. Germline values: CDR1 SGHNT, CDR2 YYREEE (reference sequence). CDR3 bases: TGTGCCAGCAGCTTGAATCTGGTATTCCAGCCCCAGCATTTT. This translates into CASSLNLVFQPQHF. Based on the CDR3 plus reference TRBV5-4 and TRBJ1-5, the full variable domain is ETGVTQSPTHLIKTRGQQVTLRCSSQSGHNTVSWYQQALGQGPQFIFQYYREEENGRGNFPPRFSGLQFPNYSSELNVNALELDDSALYLCASSLNLVFQPQHFGDGTRLSIL.

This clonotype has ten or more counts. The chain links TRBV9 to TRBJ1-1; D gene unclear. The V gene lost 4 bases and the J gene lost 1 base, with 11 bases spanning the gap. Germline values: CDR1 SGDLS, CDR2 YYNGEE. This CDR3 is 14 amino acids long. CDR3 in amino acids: CASSPNWGNTEAFF. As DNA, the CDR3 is TGTGCCAGCAGCCCCAATTGGGGGAACACTGAAGCTTTCTTT.

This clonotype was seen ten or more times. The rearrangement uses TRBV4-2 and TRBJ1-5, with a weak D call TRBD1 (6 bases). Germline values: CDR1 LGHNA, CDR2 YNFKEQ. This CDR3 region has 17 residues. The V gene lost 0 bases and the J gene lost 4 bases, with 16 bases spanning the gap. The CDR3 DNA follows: TGTGCCAGCAGCCAAGATGTATTGGACAGCAGTAATCAGCCCCAGCATTTT. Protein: CASSQDVLDSSNQPQHF.

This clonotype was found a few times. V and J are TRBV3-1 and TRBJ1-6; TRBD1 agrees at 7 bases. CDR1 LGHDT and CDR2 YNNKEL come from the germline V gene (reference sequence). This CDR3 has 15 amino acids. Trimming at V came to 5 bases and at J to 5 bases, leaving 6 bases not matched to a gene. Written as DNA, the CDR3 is TGTGCCAGCAGCAACCGGGACAGAGATAATTCACCCCTCCACTTT. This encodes CASSNRDRDNSPLHF.

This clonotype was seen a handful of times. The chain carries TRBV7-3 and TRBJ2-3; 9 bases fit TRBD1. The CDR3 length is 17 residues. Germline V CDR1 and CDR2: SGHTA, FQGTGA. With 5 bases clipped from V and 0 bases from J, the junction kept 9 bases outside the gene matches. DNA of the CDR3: TGTGCCAGCAGCGGGTTAGAAGGGACAGGGAGCACAGATACGCAGTATTTT. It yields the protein CASSGLEGTGSTDTQYF.

As DNA, the CDR3 is TGCAGCGTTGAATCCCGCACTAGCGTTCCTGAGCAGTTCTTC. Protein: CSVESRTSVPEQFF. V usage is TRBV29-1 and J usage is TRBJ2-1, with 7 bases aligning to TRBD2. The CDR3 is 14 residues long. With V trimmed by 2 bases and J by 9 bases, 10 bases remained unmatched. Germline lookup yields CDR1 SQVTM and CDR2 ANQGSEA.